These 29 T cell receptor beta chains share one sample of origin, sequenced in a study of response to subunit inactivated influenza vaccine. TCRdb itself ran the RT-PCR reads through MiXCR, one entry per CDR3 protein. The sample shows about 540,000 distinct CDR3 sequences, around a quarter of them seen only once. These same records also appear under a second study, on T cells expressing NK-cell markers. That source adds: TCR beta cDNA was made by 5'RACE template switching with UMIs.

Specimen: CD4+ T cells sorted from PBMCs, collected roughly 12 days after vaccination. The receptors stem from a middle-aged man who received an inactivated influenza vaccine.

This clonotype was counted only a few times. An end of the junction does not agree with germline; a read error may underlie this. The rearrangement joins TRBV7-8 to TRBJ2-6; 7 nucleotides line up with TRBD1. In germline, CDR1 is SGHVS, CDR2 FQNEAQ. The length of the CDR3 is 13 residues. CDR3 loop: CASSLSGGNVLTF. As DNA, the CDR3 is TGTGCCAGCAGCTTATCAGGGGGCAACGTCCTGACTTTC. The variable domain in full, with the rest retrieved from reference TRBV7-8 and TRBJ2-6, is GAGVSQSPRYKVAKRGQDVALRCDPISGHVSLFWYQQALGQGPEFLTYFQNEAQLDKSGLPSDRFFAERPEGSVSTLKIQRTQQEDSAVYLCASSLSGGNVLTFGAGSRLTVL.

V usage is TRBV21-1 and J usage is TRBJ1-3; the table's D gene call, TRBD1, was not cross checked with the DNA. TRBV21-1 is classified as a pseudogene. The CDR3 is made up of 16 amino acids. The CDR3 bases are TGTGCCAGCAGCGAAAACAGGGGTTTGACTGGAAACACCATATATTTT. As protein: CASSENRGLTGNTIYF.

Only a few counts were recorded for this clonotype. The chain carries TRBV14 and TRBJ1-6; TRBD1 is a possible D gene (6 bases). The CDR3 is 16 amino acids. V gave up 3 bases and J gave up 9 bases, with 18 bases separating them. Germline V gene sequence: CDR1 SGHDN, CDR2 FVKESK. The CDR3 coding sequence is TGTGCCAGCAGCCAGAGGACAGAGACGGTACTTTCACCCCTCCACTTT. Translated, it gives CASSQRTETVLSPLHF.

The rearrangement links TRBV19 to TRBJ1-2; unclear D gene. This CDR3 spans 11 amino acids. Germline CDR1 and CDR2: LNHDA and SQIVND (reference sequence). With 3 bases removed from V and 7 bases from J, the gap between germline ends came to 6 bases. This CDR3 reads CASSIGGGYTF. CDR3 DNA sequence: TGTGCCAGTAGTATTGGCGGTGGCTACACCTTC.

The genes are TRBV6-1 and TRBJ2-3; D is undetermined. Germline V gene lookup returns CDR1 MNHNS and CDR2 SASEGT. This CDR3 has 17 residues. Trimming shortened V by 5 bases and J by 1 base, and 19 bases separated the two germline ends. CDR3 coding DNA: TGTGCCAGCAGTCCAGCCGACTTCGCACGGGGCACAGATACGCAGTATTTT. This encodes CASSPADFARGTDTQYF.

This clonotype was seen a few times. This chain joins TRBV6-6 and TRBJ1-2, with D hard to call. This CDR3 spans 11 amino acids. The V end lost 6 bases, the J end lost 2 bases, and 4 bases lay between the germline ends. Per the germline V gene, CDR1 is MNHNY and CDR2 is SVGAGI (reference sequence). CDR3 nucleotides: TGTGCCAGCAGGGACAACTATGGCTACACCTTC. Protein: CASRDNYGYTF.

This clonotype was found many times. V usage is TRBV7-2 and J usage is TRBJ2-7; no firm D call. Trimming stripped 2 bases from V and 0 bases from J, with 5 bases between. The CDR3 runs to 13 residues. Germline loops: CDR1 SGHTA, CDR2 FQGNSA. This chain's CDR3 is CASSLPGSYEQYF. CDR3 nucleotide sequence: TGTGCCAGCAGCTTACCAGGCTCCTACGAGCAGTACTTC.

This clonotype has just a few counts. V gene TRBV21-1 combines with J gene TRBJ1-2. TRBV21-1 is an annotated pseudogene. The CDR3 is 16 amino acids. The CDR3 sequence is CASSPEAGRTTYGYTF. The CDR3 DNA follows: TGTGCCAGCAGCCCCGAGGCCGGCAGAACCACCTATGGCTACACCTTC.

This clonotype was seen a handful of times. V usage is TRBV5-6 and J usage is TRBJ2-7; perhaps TRBD1 as D (5 bases). The V end was cut by 0 bases, the J end by 5 bases, with 9 bases between. Germline CDR1 and CDR2: SGHDT and YYEEEE. The CDR3 has 13 residues. CDR3 sequence: CASSLGGVDEQYF. DNA of the CDR3: TGTGCCAGCAGCTTGGGGGGCGTGGACGAGCAGTACTTC.

This clonotype was seen a few times. At one end, the junction sequence differs from germline, possibly due to a read error. The chain carries TRBV12-3 or TRBV12-4 and TRBJ2-7; D is perhaps TRBD2 (6 bases). The CDR3 spans 11 residues. In nucleotides, the CDR3 is TGTGCCAGCAAGTCCTTGGGACTTCCAAACTTC. Translating gives CASKSLGLPNF.

The chain joins TRBV6-2 or TRBV6-3 to TRBJ2-7; D is perhaps TRBD2 (5 bases). CDR1 is MNHEY and CDR2 is SVGEGT in the germline V gene. The V end was cut by 7 bases, the J end by 3 bases, with 13 bases between. CDR3 length: 13 amino acids. The CDR3 DNA follows: TGTGCCAGCACCGACTTACTAGGCTACGAGCAGTACTTC. Its translation is CASTDLLGYEQYF.

On this clonotype: One end of the junction varies from germline; a read error may be responsible. CDR3 region: CASTNTLGDSRF. The CDR3 nucleotides read TGTGCCAGCACCAACACCTTAGGGGACTCTCGCTTC. This rearrangement joins TRBV6-6 to TRBJ2-7, with D maybe TRBD2 (6 bases). The CDR3 contains 12 residues. The V gene's germline CDR1 is MNHNY and CDR2 SVGAGI (reference sequence).

This clonotype showed up just a few times. The chain employs TRBV2 and TRBJ2-1; 10 nucleotides agree with TRBD2. The CDR3 extends over 14 amino acids. With 6 bases clipped from V and 5 bases from J, the junction kept 4 bases outside the gene matches. Looked up from germline, CDR1 is SNHLY and CDR2 is FYNNEI. CDR3 residues: CASRLGLADNEQFF. CDR3 nucleotides: TGTGCCAGCAGGCTAGGACTAGCGGACAATGAGCAGTTCTTC.

This chain joins TRBV6-1 and TRBJ2-7; D tentatively fits TRBD1 or TRBD2 (6 bases each). The CDR3 contains 15 residues. Germline lookup yields CDR1 MNHNS and CDR2 SASEGT. Trimming cost V 4 bases and J 6 bases, with 19 bases left between them. CDR3 region: CASSGEEQGKIEQYF. Written as DNA, the CDR3 is TGTGCCAGCAGTGGGGAGGAACAGGGTAAAATCGAGCAGTACTTC.

This clonotype was seen more than once but under ten times. The CDR3 region is CASSPDSPGYGYTF. The CDR3, as DNA: TGCGCCAGCAGCCCGGACAGTCCAGGGTATGGCTACACCTTC. V gene TRBV4-3 combines with J gene TRBJ1-2, with D possibly matching TRBD1 (6 bases). The CDR3 length is 14 residues. CDR1 is LGHNA and CDR2 is YSLEER in the germline V gene. V was cut by 4 bases and J by 5 bases, with 14 bases left in between.

The chain uses TRBV5-5 and TRBJ1-1; D is ambiguous. Per the germline V gene, CDR1 is SGHKS and CDR2 is YYEKEE (reference sequence). Deletions cut 4 bases from V and 4 bases from J, with 20 bases between. The CDR3 has 16 residues. CDR3 loop: CASSHPGKLETTEAFF. The DNA of the CDR3 is TGTGCCAGCAGCCACCCTGGAAAATTGGAGACCACTGAAGCTTTCTTT. Full variable domain (remainder filled in from reference TRBV5-5 and TRBJ1-1): DAGVTQSPTHLIKTRGQQVTLRCSPISGHKSVSWYQQVLGQGPQFIFQYYEKEERGRGNFPDRFSARQFPNYSSELNVNALLLGDSALYLCASSHPGKLETTEAFFGQGTRLTVV.

This clonotype was picked up a small number of times. The chain uses TRBV5-1 and TRBJ2-1; tentative D call: TRBD2 (6 bases). CDR3 size: 17 residues. Germline V gene data show CDR1 as SGHRS and CDR2 as YFSETQ. V lost 4 bases, J lost 3 bases, and 20 bases lay in between. The chain's CDR3 is CASSKTDPGLGYNEQFF. In nucleotides, the CDR3 is TGCGCCAGCAGCAAAACCGATCCGGGACTCGGCTACAATGAGCAGTTCTTC.

This clonotype was recorded a few times. The chain carries TRBV5-1 and TRBJ1-6, with D possibly being TRBD1 (5 bases). The CDR3 runs 14 residues. The germline V and J ends were trimmed by 3 bases and 7 bases, with 11 bases remaining between them. Germline V gene data show CDR1 as SGHRS and CDR2 as YFSETQ. CDR3 in DNA: TGCGCCAGCAGCTCCGGGACGGAGAATTCACCCCTCCACTTT. Its protein is CASSSGTENSPLHF.

This clonotype was detected only a few times. The V call is TRBV29-1, the J call TRBJ1-1, with D possibly TRBD1 on 5 matching bases. The germline gives CDR1 SQVTM, CDR2 ANQGSEA. Trimming took off 6 bases at V and 4 bases at J, with 21 bases between the two ends. The CDR3 spans 15 residues. The CDR3 DNA is TGCAGCGTGGCAACAAGGTTTGGGGGGAGCACTGAAGCTTTCTTT. Translation: CSVATRFGGSTEAFF.

There are a few counts of this clonotype. The chain carries TRBV29-1 and TRBJ1-6; D is ambiguous. The CDR3 extends over 12 amino acids. Germline CDR1 reads SQVTM; CDR2 reads ANQGSEA. V was shortened by 0 bases and J by 11 bases, with 8 bases between the two germline ends. In nucleotides, the CDR3 is TGCAGCGTTGAAGAGCCCGGGGCACCCCTCCACTTT. This codes for CSVEEPGAPLHF.

This clonotype came up many times. This sequence joins TRBV12-3 or TRBV12-4 and TRBJ2-1; 10 bases map to TRBD2. The CDR3 spans 15 residues. V lost 5 bases and J lost 6; bases outside the gene matches: 7. CDR3 in DNA: TGTGCCAGCAGTCGTCCTAGCGGGAGTGCCAATGAGCAGTTCTTC. Translated: CASSRPSGSANEQFF.

In its sample, this clonotype was seen a few times. V gene TRBV12-3 or TRBV12-4 combines with J gene TRBJ2-1; D not resolved. V was clipped by 3 bases and J by 4 bases, with 7 bases between them. CDR3 length: 13 residues. The CDR3, as DNA: TGTGCCAGCAGTTTGAACCAGTACAATGAGCAGTTCTTC. It encodes CASSLNQYNEQFF.

The chain carries TRBV5-5 and TRBJ2-5, with unresolved D. Germline V CDR1 and CDR2: SGHKS, YYEKEE (reference sequence). The CDR3 runs 14 residues. V lost 0 bases and J 4 bases, leaving 10 bases between the germline ends. In nucleotides, the CDR3 is TGTGCCAGCAGCTTGGGACACCGGCTAGAGACCCAGTACTTC. Translation gives CASSLGHRLETQYF.

This chain joins TRBV5-1 and TRBJ1-1, with 7 bases identical to TRBD1. V lost 2 bases to trimming and J lost 1 base; unmatched junction nucleotides: 5. The germline gives CDR1 SGHRS, CDR2 YFSETQ. The CDR3 totals 15 residues. This CDR3 is CASSFRGTANTEAFF. In nucleotides, the CDR3 is TGCGCCAGCAGCTTTAGGGGGACAGCGAACACTGAAGCTTTCTTT.

This clonotype was observed a few times. This rearrangement joins TRBV10-3 to TRBJ2-5; 12 bases line up with TRBD2. The CDR3 sequence is 15 residues long. Germline-derived CDR1 and CDR2 are ENHRY and SYGVKD. V lost 6 bases to trimming and J lost 5 bases; unmatched junction nucleotides: 7. CDR3 in amino acids: CAIRASGRAGETQYF. CDR3 DNA sequence: TGTGCCATCAGGGCTAGCGGGAGGGCCGGGGAGACCCAGTACTTC.

This clonotype was counted only a few times. This chain links TRBV20-1 with TRBJ1-4; D is unclear. V shed 5 bases and J shed 1 base, with 11 bases lying between them. This CDR3 comprises 14 residues. Looked up from germline, CDR1 is DFQATT and CDR2 is SNEGSKA (reference sequence). The DNA of the CDR3 is TGCAGTGCTGATGAAAAGGGAACTAATGAAAAACTGTTTTTT. Its translation: CSADEKGTNEKLFF.

V usage is TRBV6-2 or TRBV6-3 and J usage is TRBJ2-7; weak D call: TRBD1 (7 bases). Per germline, CDR1 MNHEY and CDR2 SVGEGT. The length of the CDR3 is 14 residues. V was shortened by 6 bases and J by 7 bases, with 19 bases between the two germline ends. The CDR3 nucleotides are TGTGCCAGCAGCCACGGAGACAGGGCGGGGGAGCAGTACTTC. This sequence encodes CASSHGDRAGEQYF.

This chain connects TRBV20-1 to TRBJ2-5; 11 bases are shared with TRBD2. The trim removed 2 bases at V and 4 bases at J, leaving 12 bases unmatched. The CDR3 runs to 17 residues. CDR1 and CDR2 (germline): DFQATT, SNEGSKA (reference sequence). Here the CDR3 reads CSARLLNSGGALETQYF. CDR3 DNA sequence: TGCAGTGCTAGACTTCTTAATAGCGGGGGGGCGTTAGAGACCCAGTACTTC.

Only a few counts were recorded for this clonotype. This chain connects TRBV14 to TRBJ2-1; no firm D call. CDR1 and CDR2 (germline): SGHDN, FVKESK. Trimming took 0 bases from V and 5 from J, leaving 14 bases between them. This CDR3 is built from 16 residues. CDR3 bases: TGTGCCAGCAGCCAAGATGGGGTGTATAGGGACAATGAGCAGTTCTTC. This encodes CASSQDGVYRDNEQFF.